This is a list of T cell receptor beta chains from one sample in a study of PD-1 blockade in classical Hodgkin lymphoma. Sequencing used immunoSEQ multiplex PCR; TCRdb keeps in-frame clones, though not all of them. This sample yields 45,000 or so clones, of which 73% are seen a single time; approximately 11% belongs to the top ten. Source: peripheral blood mononuclear cells (PBMCs), taken at baseline. These receptors came from a human donor with classical Hodgkin lymphoma. CDR3s include the opening cysteine and the closing phenylalanine or tryptophan. D genes are given only for firm matches. Where a row states a size, it is once, few, many or the class of an expanded clone; other rows omit it.

clone_size: .; j_call: TRBJ1-2; d_call: .; v_call: TRBV5-8; cdr3_nt: TGTGCCAGCAGCTTGTCCTGGGGCTTACGGCCGAGAGGCTACACCTTC; cdr3_aa: CASSLSWGLRPRGYTF
clone_size: .; j_call: TRBJ2-3; d_call: .; v_call: TRBV7-3; cdr3_nt: TGTGCCAGCAGCCCCCCGGGAGTAGTAGATACGCAGTATTTT; cdr3_aa: CASSPPGVVDTQYF
clone_size: .; j_call: TRBJ2-6; d_call: .; v_call: TRBV5-1; cdr3_nt: TGCGCCAGCAGCCCGGTTGGGGGTCCCGGGGCCAACGTCCTGACTTTC; cdr3_aa: CASSPVGGPGANVLTF
clone_size: .; j_call: TRBJ2-2; d_call: .; v_call: TRBV6-1; cdr3_nt: TGTGCCAGCAGTGTGGGGCCCAGGAGGGGGGAGCTGTTTTTT; cdr3_aa: CASSVGPRRGELFF
clone_size: once; j_call: TRBJ1-2; d_call: .; v_call: TRBV19; cdr3_nt: TGTGCCAGTAAACGAAATGGCTACACCTTC; cdr3_aa: CASKRNGYTF
clone_size: .; j_call: TRBJ1-1; d_call: .; v_call: TRBV27; cdr3_nt: TGTGCCAGCAGTTTACTAGCTGCCATGAACACTGAAGCTTTCTTT; cdr3_aa: CASSLLAAMNTEAFF
clone_size: .; j_call: TRBJ1-2; d_call: .; v_call: TRBV6-1; cdr3_nt: TGTGCCAGCAGTGATTGGCAGGACCTCCCGTATGGCTACACCTTC; cdr3_aa: CASSDWQDLPYGYTF
clone_size: .; j_call: TRBJ2-3; d_call: TRBD2; v_call: TRBV9; cdr3_nt: TGTGCCAGCAGCGTTAGCGGGAGCAGTAGAGATACGCAGTATTTT; cdr3_aa: CASSVSGSSRDTQYF
clone_size: .; j_call: TRBJ2-7; d_call: .; v_call: TRBV6-5; cdr3_nt: TGTGCCAGCAGTTACGAACAGGGCTACGAGCAGTACTTC; cdr3_aa: CASSYEQGYEQYF
clone_size: .; j_call: TRBJ2-7; d_call: TRBD2; v_call: TRBV10-1; cdr3_nt: TGCGCCAGCAGTGAGTCTACTAGCGGACGATACGAGCAGTACTTC; cdr3_aa: CASSESTSGRYEQYF
clone_size: .; j_call: TRBJ1-1; d_call: .; v_call: TRBV12-5; cdr3_nt: TGTGCTAGTGGTTTGGTACTGGGGCAGTTGAACACTGAAGCTTTCTTT; cdr3_aa: CASGLVLGQLNTEAFF
clone_size: .; j_call: TRBJ2-7; d_call: .; v_call: TRBV5-8; cdr3_nt: TGTGCCAGCAGCTTAACAGGGGAGGGCGAGCAGTACTTC; cdr3_aa: CASSLTGEGEQYF
clone_size: .; j_call: TRBJ2-2; d_call: .; v_call: TRBV7-2; cdr3_nt: TGTGCCAGCAGCTTAGCGGGAGGGGGCAGGGCCGGGGAGCTGTTTTTT; cdr3_aa: CASSLAGGGRAGELFF
clone_size: .; j_call: TRBJ1-4; d_call: .; v_call: TRBV12-5; cdr3_nt: TGTGCTAGTGGTTTGGTACTCGGGGTAACCGAAAAACTGTTTTTT; cdr3_aa: CASGLVLGVTEKLFF
clone_size: few; j_call: TRBJ2-3; d_call: .; v_call: TRBV2; cdr3_nt: TGTGCCAGCAGTATCGGGACTCAGGCAGATACGCAGTATTTT; cdr3_aa: CASSIGTQADTQYF
clone_size: .; j_call: TRBJ2-7; d_call: TRBD2; v_call: TRBV15; cdr3_nt: TGTGCCACCAGCAGTATCTCGGGGGGAGAAAGGGAGCAGTACTTC; cdr3_aa: CATSSISGGEREQYF
clone_size: .; j_call: TRBJ2-3; d_call: .; v_call: TRBV2; cdr3_nt: TGTGCCAGCAGTGGCCCCGGGAAGACTAGCACAGATACGCAGTATTTT; cdr3_aa: CASSGPGKTSTDTQYF
clone_size: .; j_call: TRBJ2-7; d_call: TRBD2; v_call: TRBV19; cdr3_nt: TGTGCCAGTAGTATAGTGGGGGGGGCCTACGAGCAGTACTTC; cdr3_aa: CASSIVGGAYEQYF
clone_size: once; j_call: TRBJ1-1; d_call: TRBD1; v_call: TRBV7-9; cdr3_nt: TGTGCCAGCAGCTCTACATCCGGGACAGGATTCTTT; cdr3_aa: CASSSTSGTGFF
clone_size: .; j_call: TRBJ1-1; d_call: .; v_call: TRBV6-5; cdr3_nt: TGTGCCAGCAGTTACTTGCACACTGAAGCTTTCTTT; cdr3_aa: CASSYLHTEAFF
clone_size: .; j_call: TRBJ2-1; d_call: .; v_call: TRBV11-3; cdr3_nt: TGTGCCAGCAGCTTAGCAGTAGTGGGATTTGATGAGCAGTTCTTC; cdr3_aa: CASSLAVVGFDEQFF
clone_size: .; j_call: TRBJ1-2; d_call: .; v_call: TRBV7-9; cdr3_nt: TGTGCCAGCAGCATGCTCCGCGGCTATGGCTACACCTTC; cdr3_aa: CASSMLRGYGYTF
clone_size: few; j_call: TRBJ2-2; d_call: .; v_call: TRBV18; cdr3_nt: TGTGCCAGCCCTCACCCGAACACCGGGGAGCTGTTTTTT; cdr3_aa: CASPHPNTGELFF
clone_size: few; j_call: TRBJ2-7; d_call: .; v_call: TRBV29-1; cdr3_nt: TGCAGCGTTGAGAGGCAGGGTTACTACGAGCAGTACTTC; cdr3_aa: CSVERQGYYEQYF
clone_size: .; j_call: TRBJ2-2; d_call: TRBD2; v_call: TRBV7-9; cdr3_nt: TGTGCCAGCAGCTTAGCGCGGGGGGCCTACACCGGGGAGCTGTTTTTT; cdr3_aa: CASSLARGAYTGELFF
clone_size: .; j_call: TRBJ1-6; d_call: TRBD1; v_call: TRBV5-6; cdr3_nt: TGTGCCAGCAGTTCAGGACAGGGAGAGAATTCACCCCTCCACTTT; cdr3_aa: CASSSGQGENSPLHF
clone_size: .; j_call: TRBJ1-4; d_call: TRBD1; v_call: TRBV2; cdr3_nt: TGTGCCAGCAGTGGACAGGGGAGCACTAATGAAAAACTGTTTTTT; cdr3_aa: CASSGQGSTNEKLFF
clone_size: .; j_call: TRBJ2-7; d_call: TRBD1; v_call: TRBV5-1; cdr3_nt: TGCGCCAGCAGCATATCCGGGACAGGGGGCGCAGGCTACGAGCAGTACTTC; cdr3_aa: CASSISGTGGAGYEQYF
clone_size: .; j_call: TRBJ1-1; d_call: .; v_call: TRBV5-1; cdr3_nt: TGCGCCAGCAGCTTGTGGGGGGACGGACCCAACACTGAAGCTTTCTTT; cdr3_aa: CASSLWGDGPNTEAFF
clone_size: .; j_call: TRBJ2-2; d_call: .; v_call: TRBV7-8; cdr3_nt: TGTGCCAGCAGCTTAGCTTTTCGGTCCGGCGGGGAGCTGTTTTTT; cdr3_aa: CASSLAFRSGGELFF
clone_size: .; j_call: TRBJ2-1; d_call: .; v_call: TRBV9; cdr3_nt: TGTGCCAGCAGCGTACAGTCTGGAGGGCCCGGCAATGAGCAGTTCTTC; cdr3_aa: CASSVQSGGPGNEQFF
clone_size: .; j_call: TRBJ1-1; d_call: .; v_call: TRBV5-1; cdr3_nt: TGCGCCAGCAGCTTACAAAACTTCAGGGGCTCCACCCACACTGAAGCTTTCTTT; cdr3_aa: CASSLQNFRGSTHTEAFF
clone_size: .; j_call: TRBJ2-7; d_call: .; v_call: TRBV6-1; cdr3_nt: TGTGCCAGCAGTGGTGGTTGGGGGTACGGGCAGTACTTC; cdr3_aa: CASSGGWGYGQYF
clone_size: few; j_call: TRBJ2-2; d_call: .; v_call: TRBV6-5; cdr3_nt: TGTGCCAGCAGTTACGGAGAAGGGGCCGGGGAGCTGTTTTTT; cdr3_aa: CASSYGEGAGELFF
clone_size: few; j_call: TRBJ1-2; d_call: TRBD1; v_call: TRBV6-1; cdr3_nt: TGTGCCAGCAGTGAAGGGGCAGGGGGCCTATCGTCGGGAGGCTACACCTTC; cdr3_aa: CASSEGAGGLSSGGYTF
clone_size: .; j_call: TRBJ2-7; d_call: TRBD2; v_call: TRBV2; cdr3_nt: TGTGCCAGCAGTGAATTGGGCGGGGGGGCCTACGAGCAGTACTTC; cdr3_aa: CASSELGGGAYEQYF
clone_size: .; j_call: TRBJ2-7; d_call: TRBD2; v_call: TRBV10-3; cdr3_nt: TGTGCCATCAGTGCCAGAGGGGCTAGCGGGGGCACCTACGAGCAGTACTTC; cdr3_aa: CAISARGASGGTYEQYF
clone_size: .; j_call: TRBJ1-1; d_call: .; v_call: TRBV9; cdr3_nt: TGTGCCAGCAGCGTAGCGGGAAGTCTCTCTGAAGCTTTCTTT; cdr3_aa: CASSVAGSLSEAFF
clone_size: .; j_call: TRBJ1-6; d_call: TRBD1; v_call: TRBV19; cdr3_nt: TGTGCCAGTAGTGTACAGGGGTCCAGAGGTTCACCCCTCCACTTT; cdr3_aa: CASSVQGSRGSPLHF
clone_size: .; j_call: TRBJ2-7; d_call: .; v_call: TRBV28; cdr3_nt: TGTGCCAGCAGTTTGGCGGGTAGCAGCTCCTACGAGCAGTACTTC; cdr3_aa: CASSLAGSSSYEQYF
clone_size: .; j_call: TRBJ2-7; d_call: TRBD2; v_call: TRBV4-2; cdr3_nt: TGTGCCAGCAGCCCCGGAATAGGGCTAGCGGGCTACGAGCAGTACTTC; cdr3_aa: CASSPGIGLAGYEQYF
clone_size: .; j_call: TRBJ1-2; d_call: .; v_call: TRBV27; cdr3_nt: TGTGCCAGCAGTTTATCAGGGGGAAGTGGCTACACCTTC; cdr3_aa: CASSLSGGSGYTF
clone_size: .; j_call: TRBJ2-2; d_call: .; v_call: TRBV27; cdr3_nt: TGTGCCAGCAGCCAATGGGCCTTTCAGGACAGCCCAACCGGGGAGCTGTTTTTT; cdr3_aa: CASSQWAFQDSPTGELFF
clone_size: .; j_call: TRBJ2-7; d_call: .; v_call: TRBV29-1; cdr3_nt: TGCAGCGTTGAAACGGTCCCTCGCGGGCCCGAGAGAAACGAGCAGTACTTC; cdr3_aa: CSVETVPRGPERNEQYF
clone_size: .; j_call: TRBJ2-3; d_call: TRBD1; v_call: TRBV6-5; cdr3_nt: TGTGCCAGCAGTTACGGACAGGGGGCGGATACGCAGTATTTT; cdr3_aa: CASSYGQGADTQYF